The T cell receptor (beta chain) described here comes from a study of T cell responses to AZD1222 COVID-19 vaccine (dated by TCRdb to the early 2020s). Regarding the research as a whole: Because spike-specific TCR depth and breadth did not differ between the two schedules, AZD1222 recipients who got a second dose at roughly 4 weeks were pooled with those who got a second dose at roughly 12 weeks. Trial participants were enrolled into age subgroups of 18-55, 56-69 and 70-plus years, which contained approximately 150, 28 and 58 TCR-sequenced participants, respectively. A total of around 240 trial participants underwent TCR sequencing, of whom about 210 received two doses of AZD1222 and roughly 25 received two doses of the MenACWY control vaccine.

The time point label, as the study defines it: baseline before first vaccination. Vaccinee samples came from UK trials COV001 and COV002, including a single-blind randomized controlled phase 2/3 trial of AZD1222 (ChAdOx1 nCoV-19) in healthy adults. For TCRbeta chain sequencing, PBMC samples were collected from trial participants at day 0 and at day 28 after the second dose. Comments on this clone: This receptor's antigen is unknown. Base qualities were left out, and no much larger clone turns up one base away.

Trimming takes 1 base from V and 9 bases from J, and the germline ends sit 26 bases apart. CDR1 and CDR2 are drawn from the germline V gene: SGHDT, YYEEEE. The CDR3 spans 19 residues, from the cysteine through the phenylalanine. Only the CDR3 region is kept as DNA, spanning 57 bases read in frame from base 1. Overall study outcomes, separate from this receptor: No day 14 peak-response samples were available, so repertoires were characterized only after the peak T cell response. Conclusions about previously exposed vaccinees were limited because only six AZD1222 recipients were SARS-CoV-2 seropositive at baseline. In the small 56-69-year group, the increase in depth fell short of significance, most likely because of low power. Participants were mostly white British and included more females than males, and it was suggested by the authors that clonal diversity may have been underestimated. After two AZD1222 doses, spike-specific TCR breadth and depth were significantly higher than at day 0 and than in MenACWY recipients. The whole spike protein was spanned by vaccine-associated CD4 TCRs, and dominant responses were seen in regions 160-218 and 743-854. Epitopes outside the regions mutated in the B.1.351 and B.1.1.7 variants were reportedly recognized by nearly half of the unique spike-specific TCRs.

The CDR3 regions of human TCRbeta chains were analyzed by immunosequencing. The original pipeline was this. Repertoire TCRs were matched against a reference library of SARS-CoV-2-specific TCRs generated with the MIRA antigen-specificity platform. Breadth was defined as the fraction of unique TCRs that were SARS-CoV-2-associated, and depth was defined as the fraction of total T cells that were SARS-CoV-2-associated. Using the MIRA data, each spike-specific TCR was assigned both to the spike region to which the TCR was reactive and to a CD4 or CD8 class. Log10-transformed breadth and depth values were compared by one-way ANOVA with Sidak's multiple comparisons tests. TCRdb carries this immuneACCESS record with in-frame sequences only. Its versions omit some clonotypes, under half of them owing to an unresolved V gene in the studies checked, with the rest unexplained. The V and J calls and clone size are taken from that table; D and trimming were inferred from the DNA. Within this sample are tens of thousands of clones, with about nine tenths of them counted one time only. Of the sample, nearly 25% falls within the top ten clones.

Sequences were derived from peripheral blood, sampled on day 0 of AZD1222 vaccination. This receptor chain uses TRBV5-6 and TRBJ1-6; TRBD1 is possibly the D segment (5 matching bases). This TCR derives from an adult in good health. CDR3 protein: CASSLFSVFVGGRSSPLHF. At the DNA level, the sequence is TGTGCCAGCAGCTTGTTTTCAGTATTCGTCGGGGGACGGAGTTCACCCCTCCACTTT.